The clone carrying this TCR beta chain was recorded a few times. Its cognate antigen is unknown. This sample was included in a study of T cell repertoires in cytomegalovirus infection. Study in general: Indications came from public TCR beta signatures; they pointed to CMV infection and to a matching HLA type. Findings and limits, study-wide: CMV-specific HLA-C-restricted TCR beta clonotypes dominated the ex vivo response.

One entry per CDR3 protein results from TCRdb running MiXCR on the reads. The sample carries approximately 550,000 distinct CDR3 sequences, 16% recorded once. V shed 3 bases and J 4 bases; nucleotides not matched to a gene: 9. CDR3 size: 17 residues. Looked up from germline, CDR1 is ENHRY and CDR2 is SYGVKD. Input material: CD8+ T cells from PBMCs. The chain is built from TRBV10-3 and TRBJ2-5; 12 nucleotides line up with TRBD1. The source of this sequence is a human donor in good health (CMV status not recorded). Some clones in this sample may be carry-over from other donors' samples. This CDR3 reads CAISEAGTGGFGETQYF. The CDR3 DNA sequence: TGTGCCATCAGTGAAGCCGGGACAGGGGGCTTTGGAGAGACCCAGTACTTC.